This T cell receptor (beta chain) was identified during a study of identical twins. Points from the study as a whole: Invariant cells of the MAIT and iNKT types might have partly distorted the zero-insertion analyses. Within beta out-of-frame sequences, the excess sharing observed between twins was weaker. There was an excess of low generation probability in the out-of-frame alpha sequences that twins shared.

Germline CDR1 reads MDHEN; CDR2 reads SYDVKM. The V and J ends lost 6 bases and 5 bases, in that order; junction bases with no gene match: 10. This CDR3 contains 16 residues. The table lists this clonotype with many counts. Antigen: not known. TCRdb used MiXCR to reprocess the 5' RACE reads, holding one entry per CDR3 protein. The repertoire has about 240,000 distinct CDR3 sequences, approximately 6.8% of them found once; the top ten carry 5% to 6%. These data are also associated with another study on yellow fever vaccine responses in identical twins. That source notes: Reports say the vaccine T cell response in twins looked partly convergent and partly personalized.

The clonotype was recovered from a woman between 18 and 29 years old in good health. The V gene is TRBV28, the J gene TRBJ2-1; TRBD1 aligns across 10 bases. Specimen: CD8+ T cells sorted from blood. In DNA form, the CDR3 reads TGTGCCAGCAGCTCCCCGGGACAGGGGCTTAACAATGAGCAGTTCTTC. It codes for CASSSPGQGLNNEQFF.